These T cell receptor beta chains were read from a single sample in a study of blood T cell repertoires in COVID-19. Data came from immunoSEQ multiplex PCR; TCRdb stores just in-frame clones and leaves some out. The sample lists fewer than 300,000 clones, roughly 85% occurring once. The sample was peripheral blood. The receptor set was obtained from a human donor in a cohort sampled during active COVID-19. Both conserved end residues are part of each CDR3. The order of the fields is clone size, V gene, J gene, D gene, CDR3 protein, CDR3 DNA. D genes are given only for firm matches. Some rows have no size entry. The others give once, few or many, or a class for an expanded clone.

size: once
V: TRBV3-1/TRBV3-2
J: TRBJ2-2
D: NA
CDR3: CASSHYGNTGELFF
DNA: TGTGCCAGCAGCCACTACGGGAACACCGGGGAGCTGTTTTTT

size: NA
V: TRBV28
J: TRBJ2-1
D: NA
CDR3: CASSLTQNEQFF
DNA: TGTGCCAGCAGCCTCACCCAGAATGAGCAGTTCTTC

size: NA
V: TRBV2
J: TRBJ1-1
D: NA
CDR3: CASKEQSNTEAFF
DNA: TGTGCCAGCAAGGAACAGTCGAACACTGAAGCTTTCTTT

size: NA
V: TRBV5-1
J: TRBJ2-1
D: NA
CDR3: CASSSGNSYNEQFF
DNA: TGCGCCAGCAGCTCCGGGAACTCCTACAATGAGCAGTTCTTC

size: NA
V: TRBV19
J: TRBJ2-7
D: NA
CDR3: CASSISSSSIIYEQYF
DNA: TGTGCCAGTAGTATTTCTTCTAGCTCTATCATCTACGAGCAGTACTTC

size: NA
V: TRBV6-1
J: TRBJ1-2
D: TRBD1
CDR3: CASSASDRGNRSGYTF
DNA: TGTGCCAGCAGTGCCTCCGACAGGGGAAACAGAAGTGGCTACACCTTC

size: NA
V: TRBV9
J: TRBJ2-5
D: NA
CDR3: CASSGGDTETQYF
DNA: TGTGCCAGCAGCGGTGGGGACACAGAGACCCAGTACTTC

size: NA
V: TRBV19
J: TRBJ1-1
D: NA
CDR3: CASSSRRSPNTEAFF
DNA: TGTGCCAGTAGTAGCAGGAGGAGCCCGAACACTGAAGCTTTCTTT

size: NA
V: TRBV6-5
J: TRBJ2-3
D: TRBD2
CDR3: CASSYLASGRNTQYF
DNA: TGTGCCAGCAGTTACTTAGCTAGCGGGAGAAATACGCAGTATTTT

size: NA
V: TRBV2
J: TRBJ1-2
D: NA
CDR3: CASSGLLIGQPSYTF
DNA: TGTGCCAGCAGTGGACTTCTAATAGGACAGCCTTCCTACACCTTC

size: once
V: TRBV29-1
J: TRBJ2-7
D: TRBD1
CDR3: CSVRQGATYEQYF
DNA: TGCAGCGTAAGACAGGGGGCAACCTACGAGCAGTACTTC

size: NA
V: TRBV3-1/TRBV3-2
J: TRBJ2-1
D: TRBD2
CDR3: CASSQESLAGVRGDEQFF
DNA: TGTGCCAGCAGCCAAGAGAGTTTGGCGGGAGTCCGTGGCGATGAGCAGTTCTTC

size: NA
V: TRBV30
J: TRBJ2-1
D: TRBD2
CDR3: CAQRPSGTYNEQFF
DNA: TGTGCCCAAAGGCCTAGCGGAACCTACAATGAGCAGTTCTTC

size: NA
V: TRBV7-2
J: TRBJ2-2
D: NA
CDR3: CASSLVPGQLGRTGELFF
DNA: TGTGCCAGCAGCTTAGTCCCGGGACAGCTGGGGAGGACCGGGGAGCTGTTTTTT

size: NA
V: TRBV5-8
J: TRBJ2-3
D: TRBD2
CDR3: CASSLGGGHDTQYF
DNA: TGTGCCAGCAGCCTCGGGGGGGGCCATGATACGCAGTATTTT

size: few
V: TRBV7-2
J: TRBJ1-1
D: TRBD1
CDR3: CASSLGDRGYTEAFF
DNA: TGTGCCAGCAGCTTAGGAGACAGGGGATACACTGAAGCTTTCTTT

size: NA
V: TRBV4-1
J: TRBJ1-6
D: NA
CDR3: CASRSSVSPAGSSPLHF
DNA: TGCGCCAGCAGATCAAGCGTTAGCCCGGCGGGGAGCTCACCCCTCCACTTT

size: NA
V: TRBV3-1/TRBV3-2
J: TRBJ2-7
D: TRBD2
CDR3: CASSFSGRTYEQYF
DNA: TGTGCCAGCAGTTTTAGCGGGAGGACCTACGAGCAGTACTTC

size: once
V: TRBV5-4
J: TRBJ1-1
D: NA
CDR3: CASSLGQMNTEAFF
DNA: TGTGCCAGCAGCTTGGGGCAGATGAACACTGAAGCTTTCTTT

size: once
V: TRBV3-1/TRBV3-2
J: TRBJ2-3
D: TRBD2
CDR3: CASSLLGTSGVSTDTQYF
DNA: TGTGCCAGCAGTCTCTTAGGGACTAGCGGAGTTAGCACAGATACGCAGTATTTT

size: NA
V: TRBV7-9
J: TRBJ2-1
D: TRBD2
CDR3: CASSRLPVLAGGNEQFF
DNA: TGTGCCAGCAGCAGATTGCCCGTACTAGCGGGTGGTAATGAGCAGTTCTTC

size: NA
V: TRBV19
J: TRBJ2-7
D: TRBD2
CDR3: CASSTSGTSGRSSYEQYF
DNA: TGTGCCAGTAGTACTTCAGGGACTAGCGGGAGGTCCTCTTACGAGCAGTACTTC

size: few
V: TRBV29-1
J: TRBJ2-1
D: NA
CDR3: CSVGQINEQFF
DNA: TGCAGCGTCGGACAGATAAATGAGCAGTTCTTC

size: NA
V: TRBV3-1/TRBV3-2
J: TRBJ2-7
D: NA
CDR3: CASSQETGDLSYEQYF
DNA: TGTGCCAGCAGCCAAGAAACGGGAGATCTCTCCTACGAGCAGTACTTC

size: NA
V: TRBV18
J: TRBJ2-2
D: TRBD2
CDR3: CASSPPGLPGGELFF
DNA: TGTGCCAGCTCACCACCGGGACTACCAGGCGGGGAGCTGTTTTTT

size: NA
V: TRBV2
J: TRBJ1-4
D: NA
CDR3: CASSGDGGAEKLFF
DNA: TGTGCCAGCAGTGGGGACGGGGGTGCGGAAAAACTGTTTTTT

size: few
V: TRBV10-2
J: TRBJ2-2
D: TRBD2
CDR3: CATRTSGSLAGELFF
DNA: TGCGCCACCCGGACTAGCGGGTCCCTAGCCGGGGAGCTGTTTTTT

size: NA
V: TRBV6-5
J: TRBJ1-5
D: NA
CDR3: CASSNQGGQPQHF
DNA: TGTGCCAGCAGTAACCAGGGAGGACAGCCCCAGCATTTT

size: few
V: TRBV7-2
J: TRBJ2-1
D: NA
CDR3: CASSLATGPGSGEQFF
DNA: TGTGCCAGCAGCTTAGCGACGGGACCCGGAAGCGGGGAGCAGTTCTTC

size: NA
V: TRBV7-6
J: TRBJ1-1
D: NA
CDR3: CASSTVQDTEAFF
DNA: TGTGCCAGCAGCACAGTACAGGATACTGAAGCTTTCTTT

size: NA
V: TRBV18
J: TRBJ2-1
D: TRBD2
CDR3: CASSPSVGTSPSNEQFF
DNA: TGTGCCAGCTCACCATCCGTCGGGACTAGCCCCAGCAATGAGCAGTTCTTC

size: few
V: TRBV7-2
J: TRBJ2-2
D: TRBD1
CDR3: CASRRQGLGTGELFF
DNA: TGTGCCAGCAGACGACAGGGGCTAGGCACCGGGGAGCTGTTTTTT

size: NA
V: TRBV2
J: TRBJ2-3
D: TRBD1
CDR3: CASSVTDRATDTQYF
DNA: TGTGCCAGCAGTGTAACGGACAGGGCCACAGATACGCAGTATTTT

size: NA
V: TRBV28
J: TRBJ1-1
D: NA
CDR3: CASRTQHTEAFF
DNA: TGTGCCAGCCGTACACAACACACTGAAGCTTTCTTT

size: NA
V: TRBV18
J: TRBJ2-1
D: TRBD2
CDR3: CASSPPIAGRSYNEQFF
DNA: TGTGCCAGCTCACCACCCATAGCGGGCCGCTCCTACAATGAGCAGTTCTTC

size: NA
V: TRBV18
J: TRBJ2-4
D: NA
CDR3: CASSPAPPGVGIQYF
DNA: TGTGCCAGCTCACCAGCCCCTCCGGGGGTTGGCATTCAGTACTTC

size: NA
V: TRBV29-1
J: TRBJ1-2
D: NA
CDR3: CSAGEGEVDGYTF
DNA: TGCAGCGCCGGAGAAGGGGAGGTCGATGGCTACACCTTC

size: NA
V: TRBV3-1/TRBV3-2
J: TRBJ2-7
D: NA
CDR3: CASSQAGQSYEQYF
DNA: TGTGCCAGCAGCCAAGCTGGACAGAGCTACGAGCAGTACTTC

size: NA
V: TRBV28
J: TRBJ1-2
D: NA
CDR3: CASWAGNRGYTF
DNA: TGTGCCAGCTGGGCAGGAAATCGTGGCTACACCTTC

size: NA
V: TRBV2
J: TRBJ2-7
D: TRBD1
CDR3: CASRGQQGPYEQYF
DNA: TGTGCCAGCAGGGGACAGCAGGGTCCCTACGAGCAGTACTTC

size: NA
V: TRBV7-2
J: TRBJ2-5
D: NA
CDR3: CASSLGDIVAGETQYF
DNA: TGTGCCAGCAGCTTAGGCGACATTGTGGCCGGAGAGACCCAGTACTTC

size: NA
V: TRBV7-2
J: TRBJ2-1
D: TRBD2
CDR3: CASSSQLLAGAYNEQFF
DNA: TGTGCCAGCAGCTCCCAATTACTAGCGGGGGCTTACAATGAGCAGTTCTTC

size: NA
V: TRBV28
J: TRBJ1-1
D: NA
CDR3: CASSLFSFGATVAFF
DNA: TGTGCCAGCAGTTTATTTAGTTTTGGGGCTACAGTAGCTTTCTTT

size: NA
V: TRBV7-8
J: TRBJ2-7
D: NA
CDR3: CASSIGGIEQYF
DNA: TGTGCCAGCAGCATTGGAGGGATCGAGCAGTACTTC

size: NA
V: TRBV6-6
J: TRBJ2-7
D: NA
CDR3: CASLGRVGGINEQYF
DNA: TGTGCCAGTCTGGGTAGGGTCGGAGGGATTAACGAGCAGTACTTC

size: NA
V: TRBV14
J: TRBJ2-1
D: NA
CDR3: CASSQQFYNEQFF
DNA: TGTGCCAGCAGCCAACAGTTCTACAATGAGCAGTTCTTC